One sample yielded the 3 T cell receptor beta chains listed below, sequenced in a study of blood T cell repertoires in COVID-19. Only in-frame clones appear in the TCRdb table, and some are missing; sequencing was by immunoSEQ multiplex PCR. This sample carries around 300,000 clones, about 87% of them seen once, and the ten largest clones take 6.3%. Sequenced sample: peripheral blood. All receptors come from a woman aged 50 to 60 with COVID-19, enrolled during active disease.

The sample holds a few counts of this clone. The rearrangement joins TRBV6-6 to TRBJ1-1; D remains ambiguous. In germline, CDR1 is MNHNY, CDR2 SVGAGI (reference sequence). The CDR3 covers 13 residues. The ends were cut back, 2 bases at V and 5 bases at J, with 9 bases in the middle. The CDR3 region is CASSYSPGTEAFF. Written as DNA, the CDR3 is TGTGCCAGCAGTTACAGTCCCGGTACTGAAGCTTTCTTT.

The chain couples TRBV15 to TRBJ2-2; tentative D call: TRBD1 (6 bases). Germline-derived CDR1 and CDR2 are LNHNV and YYDKDF (reference sequence). The CDR3 is 15 amino acids. The ends were cut back, 2 bases at V and 1 base at J, with 8 bases in the middle. CDR3 residues: CATSRMDRNTGELFF. The CDR3 DNA follows: TGTGCCACCAGCAGAATGGACAGGAACACCGGGGAGCTGTTTTTT.

This sequence joins TRBV5-5 and TRBJ2-7; a possible D gene is TRBD2 (6 bases). This CDR3 is built from 12 residues. CDR1 is SGHKS and CDR2 is YYEKEE in the germline V gene (reference sequence). The germline V and J ends were trimmed by 6 bases and 2 bases, with 9 bases remaining between them. CDR3 nucleotides: TGTGCCAGCATGGGAGGTGCCTACGAGCAGTACTTC. Translation gives CASMGGAYEQYF.